One and the same sample provided the 21 T cell receptor beta chains below, sequenced in a study of T cells in Graves' hyperthyroidism and ophthalmopathy. The CDR3 regions of TCR beta were amplified from RNA transcripts. During a first-round RT-PCR of the TCR CDR3, the HTBI primer set was used. TCRdb redid the calling of the multiplex PCR reads with MiXCR, one entry per CDR3 protein. The sample comprises hundreds of thousands of distinct CDR3 sequences, roughly 15% of which are singletons, and approximately 3.8% rests with the top ten. Specimen: blood. These receptors came from a woman aged 30 to 39 with Graves' hyperthyroidism.

The sample holds many counts of this clonotype. The rearrangement joins TRBV28 to TRBJ2-5, with TRBD2 as a possible D gene (5 bases). V lost 3 bases and J lost 1, with 12 bases in between. From germline, CDR1 is MDHEN and CDR2 SYDVKM. The length of the CDR3 is 15 residues. CDR3 nucleotides: TGTGCCAGCAGTTTCCGGGCTAGCCCCCAAGAGACCCAGTACTTC. It encodes CASSFRASPQETQYF.

The sample holds a few counts of this clonotype. The chain links TRBV9 to TRBJ2-2, with 14 bases lining up with TRBD2. Trimming at V came to 4 bases and at J to 0 bases, leaving 5 bases not matched to a gene. The CDR3 runs to 18 residues. Germline V CDR1 and CDR2: SGDLS, YYNGEE. CDR3 protein: CASSLRTSGRSNTGELFF. DNA of the CDR3: TGTGCCAGCAGCCTAAGGACTAGCGGGAGGTCGAACACCGGGGAGCTGTTTTTT.

There are many counts of this clonotype. V and J are TRBV7-3 and TRBJ2-1; D may be TRBD1 or TRBD2 (6 bases each). The germline gives CDR1 SGHTA, CDR2 FQGTGA. The V end was cut by 3 bases, the J end by 5 bases, with 11 bases between. This CDR3 contains 14 residues. CDR3 loop: CASSLGGANNEQFF. DNA of the CDR3: TGTGCCAGCAGCTTGGGGGGCGCCAACAATGAGCAGTTCTTC.

V is TRBV20-1 and J is TRBJ2-7, with 7 bases identical to TRBD2. The length of the CDR3 is 17 residues. CDR1 and CDR2 from the germline V gene are DFQATT and SNEGSKA (reference sequence). J gave up 5 bases and V 6 bases, and 22 bases lay outside the gene matches. In DNA form, the CDR3 reads TGCAGTGCCCGACTGTGGCTAGCGGCTGGGGGATGGGACGAGCAGTACTTC. Translating it yields CSARLWLAAGGWDEQYF.

This clonotype was seen ten or more times. The V gene is TRBV20-1, the J gene TRBJ2-7, with 13 bases matching TRBD2. The germline V gene encodes CDR1 DFQATT and CDR2 SNEGSKA (reference sequence). The CDR3 length is 16 residues. Germline trimming cut 5 bases from V and 5 bases from J; bases unmatched to any gene: 12. CDR3 sequence reads: CSAPWTSGRGWNEQYF. The CDR3 DNA sequence: TGCAGTGCTCCCTGGACTAGCGGGAGAGGCTGGAACGAGCAGTACTTC.

This clonotype has just a few counts. The chain recombines TRBV28 with TRBJ2-7; D remains ambiguous. The CDR3 is made up of 12 amino acids. The V gene lost 4 bases and the J gene lost 6 bases, with 10 bases spanning the gap. Germline V gene lookup returns CDR1 MDHEN and CDR2 SYDVKM. The CDR3 reads CASSYPLSEQYF. In DNA form, the CDR3 reads TGTGCCAGCAGTTACCCGTTATCCGAGCAGTACTTC.

Details on this clonotype: A much larger clone lies a single base off, so this may be a read error. This chain links TRBV30 with TRBJ2-3; D is uncertain. Per germline, CDR1 GTSNPN and CDR2 SVGIG (reference sequence). The V and J ends lost 2 bases and 6 bases respectively, with 6 bases between them. The CDR3 loop spans 11 amino acids. The CDR3 nucleotides are TGTGCCTGGAGTAACGGGGATACGCAGTATTTT. This sequence encodes CAWSNGDTQYF.

Only a few counts were recorded for this clonotype. V usage is TRBV6-1 and J usage is TRBJ2-7, with 7 bases lining up with TRBD1. Germline CDR1 MNHNS, CDR2 SASEGT. The CDR3 loop spans 14 amino acids. The junction had 7 bases not matched to a gene; V was cut back by 8 bases and J by 0 bases. For the CDR3, the DNA is TGTGCCAGCGGAGGTGGACAGGACTCCTACGAGCAGTACTTC. It encodes CASGGGQDSYEQYF.

The chain carries TRBV5-4 and TRBJ2-7, with TRBD2 matching over 7 bases. The junction had 6 bases not matched to a gene; V was cut back by 4 bases and J by 2 bases. CDR1 is SGHNT, CDR2 YYREEE, per germline (reference sequence). The CDR3 consists of 14 residues. The CDR3 DNA reads as TGTGCCAGCAGCAGTGGACTAGACGCCTACGAGCAGTACTTC. The encoded protein is CASSSGLDAYEQYF.

The chain employs TRBV28 and TRBJ2-1, with 11 bases matching TRBD2. CDR1 is MDHEN, CDR2 SYDVKM, per germline. V lost 7 bases and J lost 2; bases outside the gene matches: 13. The CDR3 is 18 amino acids. CDR3 sequence (DNA): TGTGCCAGCACCCCATCCGACGGTAGCGGGAGGGCCTACAATGAGCAGTTCTTC. Residues: CASTPSDGSGRAYNEQFF. The entire variable domain, with the rest obtained from reference TRBV28 and TRBJ2-1, is as follows: DVKVTQSSRYLVKRTGEKVFLECVQDMDHENMFWYRQDPGLGLRLIYFSYDVKMKEKGDIPEGYSVSREKKERFSLILESASTNQTSMYLCASTPSDGSGRAYNEQFFGPGTRLTVL.

This clonotype was seen at least ten times. The CDR3 region is CASSLNKGGTEAFF. The DNA for the CDR3 is TGCGCCAGCAGCTTGAATAAGGGGGGCACTGAAGCTTTCTTT. The chain couples TRBV5-1 to TRBJ1-1, with D tentatively TRBD1 (6 bases). V was pared by 1 base and J by 4 bases, with 11 bases between. This CDR3 is built from 14 residues. Germline V gene data show CDR1 as SGHRS and CDR2 as YFSETQ.

The J gene is TRBJ2-7, the V gene TRBV3-1; 9 bases are a match to TRBD2. With 5 bases clipped from V and 3 bases from J, the junction kept 11 bases outside the gene matches. CDR3 length: 16 residues. CDR1 is LGHDT, CDR2 YNNKEL, per germline (reference sequence). The CDR3 here is CASSKEGRLADYEQYF. The CDR3 nucleotides read TGTGCCAGCAGCAAGGAAGGAAGACTAGCGGACTACGAGCAGTACTTC.

The DNA of the CDR3 is TGTGCCAGCAGTTTATTTGCGGGAGTTTCCCCAGATACGCAGTATTTT. Translated, it gives CASSLFAGVSPDTQYF. V and J are TRBV28 and TRBJ2-3; TRBD2 aligns across 7 bases. The CDR3 runs 16 residues. Germline CDR1 and CDR2: MDHEN and SYDVKM. With 1 base clipped from V and 4 bases from J, the junction kept 8 bases outside the gene matches. The full variable domain, rest sourced from reference TRBV28 and TRBJ2-3, is DVKVTQSSRYLVKRTGEKVFLECVQDMDHENMFWYRQDPGLGLRLIYFSYDVKMKEKGDIPEGYSVSREKKERFSLILESASTNQTSMYLCASSLFAGVSPDTQYFGPGTRLTVL.

Turning to this clonotype: A much more abundant neighbour one base away suggests this may be a read error. V usage is TRBV6-1 and J usage is TRBJ2-5, with TRBD1 matching over 10 bases. The germline V gene encodes CDR1 MNHNS and CDR2 SASEGT. The CDR3 totals 15 residues. CDR3 coding DNA: TGTGCCAGCAGGGGGGACAGGGGAAATAGGGAGACCCGGTACTTC. Translation: CASRGDRGNRETRYF.

This chain links TRBV18 with TRBJ2-5; 9 bases are a match to TRBD1. The CDR3 runs to 17 residues. Losses at the gene ends were 6 bases for V and 5 bases for J; bases not matched to a gene: 16. Germline assignment: CDR1 KGHSH and CDR2 LQKENI. The CDR3 region is CASSDRGKGKGVETQYF. The CDR3 DNA sequence: TGTGCCAGCTCCGACAGGGGGAAAGGTAAAGGTGTGGAGACCCAGTACTTC.

As for this clonotype: It may be a read error: a sequence one base away is much more abundant. This chain uses TRBV14 with TRBJ2-7; the match to TRBD1 covers 7 bases. Germline CDR1 and CDR2: SGHDN and FVKESK. The CDR3 is 15 amino acids. CDR3 amino acids: CASSQPTGTTYEHYF. The CDR3 DNA is TGTGCCAGCAGCCAACCGACAGGGACCACCTACGAGCATTACTTC.

This clonotype appeared a few times. The chain joins TRBV6-1 to TRBJ1-4, with a possible D match to TRBD1 (5 bases). Germline V gene sequence: CDR1 MNHNS, CDR2 SASEGT. The length of the CDR3 is 16 residues. V was trimmed by 5 bases and J by 3 bases, leaving 16 bases between them. This CDR3 is CASSRGSTVSNEKLFF. CDR3 coding DNA: TGTGCCAGCAGTCGAGGTTCGACAGTTTCTAATGAAAAACTGTTTTTT.

The chain recombines TRBV6-1 with TRBJ2-3; 9 nucleotides agree with TRBD2. The germline V gene has CDR1 MNHNS and CDR2 SASEGT. This CDR3 is 14 amino acids long. The V gene end was trimmed by 7 bases and the J gene end by 7 bases; junction bases not matched to a gene: 9. The CDR3 DNA reads as TGTGCCAGCACCAAGCTAGCGGGATTGAATACGCAGTATTTT. This gives the protein CASTKLAGLNTQYF.

This clonotype was seen a single time. The V and J genes are TRBV4-2 and TRBJ2-7; 7 bases are shared with TRBD2. CDR3 length equals 17 residues. The V gene end was trimmed by 4 bases and the J gene end by 0 bases; junction bases not matched to a gene: 12. Per germline, CDR1 LGHNA and CDR2 YNFKEQ. The CDR3 is CASSLYPDGLDSYEQYF. CDR3 nucleotide sequence: TGTGCCAGCAGCCTCTACCCAGACGGACTAGACTCCTACGAGCAGTACTTC.

This clonotype was detected only a few times. The chain recombines TRBV28 with TRBJ1-4; 9 bases line up with TRBD1. There are 16 residues in the CDR3. With V trimmed by 1 base and J by 10 bases, 10 bases remained unmatched. Per the germline V gene, CDR1 is MDHEN and CDR2 is SYDVKM. The CDR3 nucleotides are TGTGCCAGCAGTTTATCGTCTACAGGGGGCTTGGGAAAACTGTTTTTT. Its protein is CASSLSSTGGLGKLFF.

The chain combines TRBV7-2 with TRBJ2-2, with 8 bases lining up with TRBD2. The CDR3 has 14 amino acids. Germline V gives CDR1 SGHTA, CDR2 FQGNSA. The ends lost 5 bases at V and 6 bases at J; junction bases unmatched: 5. In nucleotides, the CDR3 is TGTGCCAGCAGCCCCCCGACTAGCGCCGGGGAGCTGTTTTTT. Encoded protein: CASSPPTSAGELFF.